One and the same sample provided the 6 T cell receptor beta chains below, sequenced in a study of cytomegalovirus exposure and HLA in healthy donors. Sequencing was performed with immunoSEQ multiplex PCR; in TCRdb, only in-frame clones are kept and a portion is missing. The profile shows about 110,000 clones, about 85% of them singletons. The specimen sequenced was PBMCs. The receptors originated from a woman between 18 and 29 years old in good health and CMV-seronegative.

The chain is built from TRBV7-2 and TRBJ1-4; possible D gene TRBD1, 5 bases. The CDR3 spans 17 residues. Germline V lookup: CDR1 SGHTA, CDR2 FQGNSA. V was clipped by 1 base and J by 0 bases, with 12 bases between them. CDR3 in DNA: TGTGCCAGCAGCTTAGATTGGAGGGGCACAACTAATGAAAAACTGTTTTTT. Its translation: CASSLDWRGTTNEKLFF.

The chain joins TRBV7-3 to TRBJ2-3, with D tentatively TRBD2 (6 bases). V dropped 5 bases and J dropped 0 bases, with 12 bases sitting between them. This CDR3 has 15 residues. Germline loops: CDR1 SGHTA, CDR2 FQGTGA. Here the CDR3 reads CASSKGRGSTDTQYF. In DNA, the CDR3 is TGTGCCAGCAGCAAGGGGCGGGGTAGCACAGATACGCAGTATTTT. The variable domain in full, with the rest retrieved from reference TRBV7-3 and TRBJ2-3, is GAGVSQTPSNKVTEKGKYVELRCDPISGHTALYWYRQSLGQGPEFLIYFQGTGAADDSGLPNDRFFAVRPEGSVSTLKIQRTERGDSAVYLCASSKGRGSTDTQYFGPGTRLTVL.

The V call is TRBV29-1, the J call TRBJ1-2; TRBD1 aligns across 9 bases. V shed 5 bases and J 8 bases; nucleotides not matched to a gene: 6. The CDR3 sequence is 12 residues long. Per the germline V gene, CDR1 is SQVTM and CDR2 is ANQGSEA. CDR3 nucleotide sequence: TGCAGCGTTAACAGGGGGCCAGGAGGCTACACCTTC. Residues: CSVNRGPGGYTF.

This chain joins TRBV5-1 and TRBJ2-5; tentatively, D is TRBD1 (6 bases). The V end was cut by 4 bases, the J end by 5 bases, with 21 bases between. The CDR3 is made up of 16 amino acids. Germline V gene lookup returns CDR1 SGHRS and CDR2 YFSETQ. The CDR3 region is CASSEEPTGNWETQYF. DNA for the CDR3: TGCGCCAGCAGCGAAGAACCTACAGGGAATTGGGAGACCCAGTACTTC.

The chain joins TRBV2 to TRBJ2-7; D remains unclear. This CDR3 region has 15 residues. The V end was cut by 0 bases, the J end by 7 bases, with 16 bases between. The germline CDR1 and CDR2 sequences are SNHLY and FYNNEI. CDR3: CASSEAWRAEREQYF. As DNA, the CDR3 is TGTGCCAGCAGTGAAGCTTGGAGAGCCGAGAGGGAGCAGTACTTC.

The chain is built from TRBV15 and TRBJ1-6; D is possibly TRBD1 (5 bases). This CDR3 has 15 amino acids. Looked up from germline, CDR1 is LNHNV and CDR2 is YYDKDF (reference sequence). The germline V and J ends were trimmed by 3 bases and 10 bases, with 16 bases remaining between them. The CDR3 loop is CATSSNPGGGSPLHF. The CDR3 DNA reads TGTGCCACCAGCAGTAACCCGGGGGGGGGATCACCCCTCCACTTT.